This T cell receptor (beta chain) was observed in a study of blood T cell repertoires in COVID-19. Study in general: Acute and convalescent COVID-19 specimens originated in the United States, Italy and Spain. Sources were T cells, B-cell-depleted T cells, or PBMCs; the material itself was cDNA or gDNA.

CDR1 MNHEY and CDR2 SVGAGI come from the germline V gene. V lost 6 bases and J lost 0; bases outside the gene matches: 4. The CDR3 totals 14 residues. As originally analysed: Estimated nucleated cell counts came from reference gene primer amplification. Assay: immunoSEQ multiplex PCR; the TCRdb copy retains only in-frame clones and omits some. The DNA gave D and trimming, while V, J and clone size come from that table. The sample lists roughly 40,000 clones, roughly nine tenths seen once, with 6.2% in the top ten. This clone came up a few times. The same CDR3 is also encoded by other DNA sequences in this sample.

This TCR derives from a human donor in a cohort sampled during active COVID-19. What was sequenced was peripheral blood. V is TRBV6-5 and J is TRBJ1-1; TRBD1 agrees at 7 bases. The CDR3 sequence is CASRKQGMNTEAFF. The CDR3 region has the DNA TGTGCCAGCAGAAAACAGGGGATGAACACTGAAGCTTTCTTT.